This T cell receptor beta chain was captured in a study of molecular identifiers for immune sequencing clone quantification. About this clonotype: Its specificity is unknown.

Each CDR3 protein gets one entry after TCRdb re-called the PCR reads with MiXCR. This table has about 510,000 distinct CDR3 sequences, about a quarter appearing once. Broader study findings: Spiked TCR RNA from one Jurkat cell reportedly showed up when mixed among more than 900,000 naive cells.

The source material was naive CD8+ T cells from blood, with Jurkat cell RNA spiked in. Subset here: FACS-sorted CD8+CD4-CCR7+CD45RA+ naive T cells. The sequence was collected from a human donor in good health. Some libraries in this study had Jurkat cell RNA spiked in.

CDR3 sequence: CASSQVFMGAGTEAFF. The CDR3, as DNA: TGCGCCAGCAGCCAGGTTTTTATGGGGGCTGGCACTGAAGCTTTCTTT. The J gene is TRBJ1-1, the V gene TRBV4-3; D may be TRBD1 (6 bases). The V end was cut by 3 bases, the J end by 4 bases, with 18 bases between. CDR3 length: 16 residues. Germline V gives CDR1 LGHNA, CDR2 YSLEER.